These 10 T cell receptor beta chains were sequenced from one sample in a study of regulatory T cells in long-lasting Graves disease. This sample's time point: newly diagnosed GD, antithyroid drugs for less than 3 months. From PBMCs, RNA was extracted and then used to make the TCR library. Building the TCR beta libraries relied on iRepertoire HTBI primers, and CDR3 regions underwent Arm-PCR. TCRdb called the multiplex PCR reads again in MiXCR, with one record for every CDR3 protein. The data contain about 430,000 distinct CDR3 sequences, about 15% of them singletons. These data are also associated with another study on T cells in Graves' hyperthyroidism and ophthalmopathy.

The material was peripheral blood mononuclear cells (PBMCs), obtained at new diagnosis, from a patient treated with antithyroid drugs. Receptors were obtained from a woman in her forties with Graves disease.

This clonotype has ten or more counts. V is TRBV7-9 and J is TRBJ2-7; TRBD2 matches 8 bases. The CDR3 totals 13 residues. The trim removed 9 bases at V and 2 bases at J, leaving 6 bases unmatched. Germline V gene data show CDR1 as SEHNR and CDR2 as FQNEAQ (reference sequence). This CDR3 reads CASEIAGTYEQYF. The CDR3 DNA reads TGTGCCAGTGAGATAGCGGGAACCTACGAGCAGTACTTC.

This clonotype was recorded a few times. V usage is TRBV20-1 and J usage is TRBJ1-1, with D uncertain. The V end was cut by 0 bases, the J end by 2 bases, with 16 bases between. The CDR3 loop spans 16 amino acids. Germline V CDR1 and CDR2: DFQATT, SNEGSKA (reference sequence). The CDR3 sequence: CSAREGGQLLNTEAFF. CDR3 bases: TGCAGTGCTAGAGAGGGAGGGCAGCTACTTAACACTGAAGCTTTCTTT.

This clonotype was picked up many times. The chain uses TRBV5-6 and TRBJ2-7; TRBD1 matches 7 bases. Looked up from germline, CDR1 is SGHDT and CDR2 is YYEEEE. The V segment lost 3 bases and the J segment 3 bases; nucleotides outside the gene matches: 6. This CDR3 is built from 14 residues. DNA for the CDR3: TGTGCCAGCAGCTCCGGGACAGCGGTCTACGAGCAGTACTTC. Translated: CASSSGTAVYEQYF.

The J gene is TRBJ2-5, the V gene TRBV11-2; D not certain. The germline CDR1 and CDR2 sequences are SGHAT and FQNNGV. This CDR3 has 13 residues. Trimming pared 5 bases from V and 3 bases from J, leaving 10 bases between. The CDR3 bases are TGTGCCAGCAGCCGGAGTCAAGAAGAGACCCAGTACTTC. Protein sequence: CASSRSQEETQYF. The full variable domain, rest sourced from reference TRBV11-2 and TRBJ2-5, is EAGVAQSPRYKIIEKRQSVAFWCNPISGHATLYWYQQILGQGPKLLIQFQNNGVVDDSQLPKDRFSAERLKGVDSTLKIQPAKLEDSAVYLCASSRSQEETQYFGPGTRLLVL.

This clonotype was counted once. The chain links TRBV6-5 to TRBJ2-2, with a tentative D call TRBD1 (6 bases). Trimming shortened V by 0 bases and J by 2 bases, and 13 bases separated the two germline ends. This CDR3 is built from 17 residues. Germline V gene lookup returns CDR1 MNHEY and CDR2 SVGAGI. CDR3 sequence: CASSYSTGRGNTGELFF. The CDR3 DNA is TGTGCCAGCAGTTACTCGACGGGCAGGGGAAACACCGGGGAGCTGTTTTTT.

The rearrangement joins TRBV11-2 to TRBJ2-7; tentatively, D is TRBD1 (5 bases). Trimming removed 0 bases from V and 2 bases from J, with 14 bases in between. The CDR3 covers 16 residues. CDR1 SGHAT and CDR2 FQNNGV come from the germline V gene. CDR3 in amino acids: CASSLEWGPVTYEQYF. CDR3 DNA sequence: TGTGCCAGCAGCTTAGAGTGGGGCCCGGTGACCTACGAGCAGTACTTC.

The V call is TRBV7-3, the J call TRBJ2-2, with D possibly called TRBD1 or TRBD2 (6 bases each). The CDR3 runs to 19 residues. With 4 bases removed from V and 0 bases from J, the gap between germline ends came to 21 bases. CDR1 and CDR2 (germline): SGHTA, FQGTGA. As DNA, the CDR3 is TGTGCCAGCAGCTCAACCCAGAGGGGGGCCCAACCGAACACCGGGGAGCTGTTTTTT. As protein: CASSSTQRGAQPNTGELFF.

In the case of this clonotype: This may come from a read error, since a much larger clone is one base off. V usage is TRBV14 and J usage is TRBJ1-2, with 12 bases fitting TRBD1. The junction had 8 bases not matched to a gene; V was cut back by 4 bases and J by 5 bases. This CDR3 has 16 residues. Germline V gene sequence: CDR1 SGHDN, CDR2 FVKESK. The CDR3, as DNA: TGTGCCAGCAGCCTCCCGGGACAGGGGGCTGTATATGGCTACACCTTC. Amino acids: CASSLPGQGAVYGYTF. Full variable domain (missing parts from reference TRBV14 and TRBJ1-2): EAGVTQFPSHSVIEKGQTVTLRCDPISGHDNLYWYRRVMGKEIKFLLHFVKESKQDESGMPNNRFLAERTGGTYSTLKVQPAELEDSGVYFCASSLPGQGAVYGYTFGSGTRLTVV.

This clonotype was found many times. The CDR3 sequence: CASSLTDRGLTDTQYF. The CDR3 DNA follows: TGTGCCAGCAGCCTTACCGACAGGGGGCTGACAGATACGCAGTATTTT. V is TRBV7-9 and J is TRBJ2-3; 10 bases are a match to TRBD1. V shed 5 bases, J shed 3 bases, and the junction held 8 bases outside the gene matches. In germline, CDR1 is SEHNR, CDR2 FQNEAQ (reference sequence). CDR3 length equals 16 residues.

Details on this clonotype: A clone one base away is much larger, so this may be a read error. The chain carries TRBV27 and TRBJ2-1, with a weak D call TRBD1 (7 bases). The CDR3 sequence is 15 residues long. Per the germline V gene, CDR1 is MNHEY and CDR2 is SMNVEV (reference sequence). CDR3 sequence: CTSGGGGYSYNEQFF. In DNA, the CDR3 is TGTACCAGTGGAGGAGGGGGCTATTCCTACAATGAGCAGTTCTTC.